This T cell receptor (beta chain) is from a study of T cells in Graves' hyperthyroidism and ophthalmopathy. Study-wide points: In simple terms, a model built on 13 V-J features told ophthalmopathy apart from stable hyperthyroidism.

This clonotype has just a few counts. Its target is not known. RNA transcripts provided the source from which TCR beta CDR3 regions were amplified. With the HTBI primer set, the TCR CDR3 went through a first round of RT-PCR. MiXCR, run by TCRdb on the multiplex PCR reads, gives a single entry per CDR3 protein. The repertoire holds 650,000 to 850,000 distinct CDR3 sequences, with 18% as singletons. Trimming left V 2 bases short and J 0 bases short, with 14 bases between. CDR3 length: 16 amino acids. Clinical symptoms, serum thyroxine and TRAb, thyroid ultrasound and orbital computed tomography were used for the diagnoses.

This clonotype originated in a woman between 45 and 60 years old with Graves' hyperthyroidism that later progressed to Graves' ophthalmopathy. Material: blood. V usage is TRBV12-3 or TRBV12-4 and J usage is TRBJ2-7; D gene ambiguous. The CDR3 DNA sequence: TGTGCCAGCAGTTTAAATCTGGGGTTTAGCTCCTACGAGCAGTACTTC. Its translation is CASSLNLGFSSYEQYF.